Given below is one TCR beta chain in context. Its antigen is not known. This sample was included in a study of T cells in Graves' hyperthyroidism and ophthalmopathy. RNA transcripts provided the source from which TCR beta CDR3 regions were amplified. First-round RT-PCR of the TCR CDR3 relied on the HTBI primer set. MiXCR, applied by TCRdb to the multiplex PCR reads, yields one record per CDR3 protein. The table shows more than 500,000 distinct CDR3 sequences, with roughly 14% occurring only once. At least 3 on the Clinical Activity Score was recorded for ophthalmopathy patients, who also had NOSPECS grade at least 4 and duration under 3 months. Source material for PBMCs was more than 7.5 ml fresh peripheral blood. Trimming shortened V by 4 bases and J by 5 bases, and 14 bases separated the two germline ends. Germline V gives CDR1 MNHEY, CDR2 SVGAGI. CDR3 length equals 14 residues. General observations from the study: Peripheral blood also featured most of the thyroid clonotypes expanded above 0.001.

Sequenced sample: blood. This clonotype was sampled from a woman aged 35 to 49 with Graves' ophthalmopathy. The chain has TRBV6-5 and TRBJ2-5; the D gene could be TRBD1 or TRBD2 (5 bases each). CDR3 residues: CASSSPGRRETQYF. The CDR3 DNA reads TGTGCCAGCAGTTCCCCGGGACGTCGGGAGACCCAGTACTTC.